The source of this T cell receptor (beta chain) is a study of blood T cell repertoires in COVID-19. Background on the study: The study drew acute and convalescent COVID-19 samples from the United States, Italy and Spain.

Here immunoSEQ multiplex PCR was the method, and the copy in TCRdb shows in-frame clones only, minus some. The sample contains hundreds of thousands of clones, about nine tenths of which appear only once. This clone occurred once. CDR3 length: 15 amino acids. The V and J ends lost 0 bases and 3 bases, in that order; junction bases with no gene match: 2. The germline CDR1 and CDR2 sequences are SGHRS and YFSETQ. Those enrolled in Seattle joined during active infection and were followed longitudinally afterward. The receptor was derived from a woman aged 25 to 39 with COVID-19, enrolled during active disease. The rearrangement uses TRBV5-1 and TRBJ2-5, with 10 bases that match TRBD2. Sequencing input: peripheral blood. Here the CDR3 reads CASSLGLAGKETQYF. DNA of the CDR3: TGCGCCAGCAGCTTGGGACTAGCGGGTAAAGAGACCCAGTACTTC.